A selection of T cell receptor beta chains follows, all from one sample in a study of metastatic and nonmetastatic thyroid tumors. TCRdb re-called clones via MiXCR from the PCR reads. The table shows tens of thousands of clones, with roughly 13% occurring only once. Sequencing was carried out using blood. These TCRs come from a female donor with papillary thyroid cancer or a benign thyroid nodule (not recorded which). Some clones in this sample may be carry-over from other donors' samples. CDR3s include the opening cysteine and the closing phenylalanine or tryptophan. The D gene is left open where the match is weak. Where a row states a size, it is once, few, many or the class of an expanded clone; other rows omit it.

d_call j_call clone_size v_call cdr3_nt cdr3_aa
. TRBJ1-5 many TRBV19 TGTGCCACCGCGACAGGCCGTCAGAAGCATTTT CATATGRQKHF
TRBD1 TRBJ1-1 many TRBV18 TGTGCCAGCTCACCCTCCTCGGGACAGTCGACTGAAGCTTTCTTT CASSPSSGQSTEAFF
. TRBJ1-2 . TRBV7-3 TGTGCCAGCAGAAGAGAGCAACAGTGGGGCTACACCTTC CASRREQQWGYTF
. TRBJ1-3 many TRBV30 TGTGCCTGGAGTTTCTTTACAAACTCTGGAAACACCATATATTTT CAWSFFTNSGNTIYF
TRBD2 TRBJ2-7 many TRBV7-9 TGTGCCAGCAGCTTCGTCATACTAGCGGAAGACTACGAGCAGTACTTC CASSFVILAEDYEQYF
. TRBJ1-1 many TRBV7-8 TGTGCCAGCAGCTTAGGCCTAACAGGGAGCACTGAAGCTTTCTTT CASSLGLTGSTEAFF
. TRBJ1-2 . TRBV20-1 TGCGGTGCTAGGGGGGGCGCCAGTCCAAATTATGGCTACACCTTC CGARGGASPNYGYTF
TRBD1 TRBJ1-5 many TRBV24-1 TGTGCCACCAGTGACTGGGACAGGGGAAGTCAGCCCCAGCATTTC CATSDWDRGSQPQHF
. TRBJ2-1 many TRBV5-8 TGTGCCAGCAGCCCACCTCCCTACAGGGTCTCCTACAATGAGCAGTTCTTC CASSPPPYRVSYNEQFF
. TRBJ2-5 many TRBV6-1 TGTGCCAGCAGGACGGTAGAGACCCAGTACTTC CASRTVETQYF
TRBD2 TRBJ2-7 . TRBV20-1 TGCAGTGCTAGAGATCACGGGACTAGCGGTTACGAGCAGTACTTC CSARDHGTSGYEQYF
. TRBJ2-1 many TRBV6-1 TGTGCCAGCAGATTCTGGGGGGACCGAGGAGATGAGCAGTTCTTC CASRFWGDRGDEQFF
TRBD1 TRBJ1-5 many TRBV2 TGTGCCAGCAGTGCGTGGGACAGTTCCAATCAGCCCCAGCATTTT CASSAWDSSNQPQHF
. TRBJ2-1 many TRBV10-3 TGTGCCACCTCCGTTGGGGTTCAATCGGGAGTTACCAATGAGCAGTTCTTC CATSVGVQSGVTNEQFF
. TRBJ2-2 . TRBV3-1 TGTGCCAGCAGCCAAGCGGGCAGCACCGGGGAGTTGTTCTTT CASSQAGSTGELFF
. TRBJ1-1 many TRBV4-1 TGCGCCAGCAGCCAAGGGGGGGCAGGAACGAACACTGAAGCTTTCTTT CASSQGGAGTNTEAFF
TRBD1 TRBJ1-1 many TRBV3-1 TGTGCCAGCAGCCAAAACAGGGGGCTAACTGAAGCTTTCTTT CASSQNRGLTEAFF
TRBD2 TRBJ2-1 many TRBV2 TGTGCCAGCAGGAGACTAGCCGGTAAGCAGTTCTTC CASRRLAGKQFF
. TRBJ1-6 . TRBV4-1 TGCGCCAGCAGCCAAGATTTGGGGGCAAGGGTGGATTCACCCCTCCACTTT CASSQDLGARVDSPLHF
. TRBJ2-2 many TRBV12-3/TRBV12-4 TGTGCCAGCAGGGCGGGGAAGCGCACGAACACCGGGGAGCTGTTTTTT CASRAGKRTNTGELFF
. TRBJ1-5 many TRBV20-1 TGCAGTGCTAGAGGCCCTCCAGATAGCAATCAGCCCCAGCATTTT CSARGPPDSNQPQHF
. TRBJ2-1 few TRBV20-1 TGCAGTGCTAGAGATCTTTGTACAGGGTACTACAATGAGCAGTTCTTC CSARDLCTGYYNEQFF
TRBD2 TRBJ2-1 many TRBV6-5 TGTGCCAGCAGTCCCGGGGCTAGCGGGAGGGCCGCAATCCCGGGGGAGCAGTTCTTC CASSPGASGRAAIPGEQFF
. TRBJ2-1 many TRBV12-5 TGTGCTAGTGGTTTGGCCGAACGACCGACTGAGCAGTTCTTC CASGLAERPTEQFF
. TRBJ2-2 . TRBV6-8 TGTACCAGCATGGACCGCGGTAGGGACTCCGGGGAGCTGTTTTTT CTSMDRGRDSGELFF
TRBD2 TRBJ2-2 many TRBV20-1 TGTAGTGCTAGAGATATAAGCGGGAGGGACACCGGGGAGCTGTTTTTT CSARDISGRDTGELFF
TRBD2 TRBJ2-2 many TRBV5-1 TGCGCCAGCAGCTTGGGTGGACTAGCGGGCTCCGGGGAGCTGTTTTTT CASSLGGLAGSGELFF
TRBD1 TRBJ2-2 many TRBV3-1 TGTGCCAGCAGCCATCGACAGGGGGGCACCGGGGAGCTGTTTTTT CASSHRQGGTGELFF
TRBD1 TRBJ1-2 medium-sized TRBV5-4 TGTGCCAGCAGTTATTCGACAGGGGGCCTCGGCGTCTATGGCTACACCTTC CASSYSTGGLGVYGYTF
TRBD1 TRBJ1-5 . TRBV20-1 TGCAGTGCTAGAGATCAGGGGACAGGGGGCCTGAATCAGCCCCAGCATTTT CSARDQGTGGLNQPQHF
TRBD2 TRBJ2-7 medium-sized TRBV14 TGTGCCAGCAGCCAAGATTTCGGGACTAGCGGGAGGTCCTACGAGCAGTACTTC CASSQDFGTSGRSYEQYF
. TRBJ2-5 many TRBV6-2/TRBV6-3 TGTGCCAGCAGGCCGGGTGGCGTTGAGACCCAGTACTTC CASRPGGVETQYF
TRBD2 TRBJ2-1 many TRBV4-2 TGTGCCAGCAGCCTCCGACTAGCGGACTACAATGAGCAGTTCTTC CASSLRLADYNEQFF
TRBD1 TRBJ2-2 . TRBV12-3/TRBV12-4 TGTGCCAGCAGGCAGACAGGGGGCACCACCGGGGAGCTGTTTTTT CASRQTGGTTGELFF
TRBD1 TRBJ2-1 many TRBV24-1 TGTGCCACCAGTCCGGGACAGACGAATGAGCAGTTCTTC CATSPGQTNEQFF
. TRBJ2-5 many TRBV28 TGTGCCAGCAGGACCAATACCATTTACCAAGAGACCCAGTACTTC CASRTNTIYQETQYF
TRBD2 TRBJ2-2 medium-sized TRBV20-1 TGCAGTGCCGCCACGGGACTAGCGGGATCCGGGGAGCTGTTTTTT CSAATGLAGSGELFF
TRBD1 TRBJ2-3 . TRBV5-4 TGTGCCAGCAGCTTGGGCTACAGGGGGCTCACAGATACGCAGTATTTT CASSLGYRGLTDTQYF
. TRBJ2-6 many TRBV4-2 TGTGCCAGCAGCCAGAAACAGGGAACTGGGGCCAACGTCCTGACTTTC CASSQKQGTGANVLTF
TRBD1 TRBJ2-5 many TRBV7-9 TGTGCCAGCAGCGGGCCGGGACAGGGGTTCGGACTGGGGGAGACCCAGTACTTC CASSGPGQGFGLGETQYF
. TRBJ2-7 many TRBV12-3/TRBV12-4 TGTGCCAGCAGTTTAAGGGGTGAGGGGTACGAGCAGTACTTC CASSLRGEGYEQYF
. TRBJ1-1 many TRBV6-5 TGTGCCAGCAGTTACCCGAACACTGAAGCTTTCTTT CASSYPNTEAFF
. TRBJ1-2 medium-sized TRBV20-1 TGCAGTGCCAGCCCGGGCCCCTATGGCTACACCTTC CSASPGPYGYTF
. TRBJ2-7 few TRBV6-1 TGTGCCAGCAGCCCCTCACCTGCTCGACACGAGCAGTACTTC CASSPSPARHEQYF
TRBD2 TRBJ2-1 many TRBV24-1 TGTGCCACCAGTGACCCCGGGACTAGGACTGAGCAGTTCTTC CATSDPGTRTEQFF
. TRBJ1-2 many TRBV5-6 TGTGCCAGCAGCTTGGTGGCCTATGGCTACACCTTC CASSLVAYGYTF
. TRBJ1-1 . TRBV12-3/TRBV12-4 TGTGCCAGCAGCACGGGACGGTTGAACACTGAAGCCTTCTTT CASSTGRLNTEAFF